This passage covers 26 T cell receptor beta chains from one sample sequenced in a study of blood T cell repertoires in COVID-19. Profiled with immunoSEQ multiplex PCR; TCRdb holds only in-frame clones, not every one. This table has about 98,000 clones, about 90% appearing once. The sequencing sample was made of peripheral blood. The receptors here all came from a man between 65 and 85 years old with acute or convalescent COVID-19.

This chain links TRBV11-2 with TRBJ2-1; possibly TRBD1 for D (7 bases). Trimming removed 4 bases at V and 9 bases at J, with 19 bases between. The CDR3 runs to 15 residues. Germline V CDR1 and CDR2: SGHAT, FQNNGV. The CDR3, as DNA: TGTGCCAGCAGCTATTGGGACTCCGGGGACAGTGAGCAGTTCTTC. The encoded protein is CASSYWDSGDSEQFF.

The rearrangement links TRBV7-9 to TRBJ2-1, with a weak D call TRBD2 (7 bases). The CDR3 consists of 15 residues. The germline gives CDR1 SEHNR, CDR2 FQNEAQ (reference sequence). Between the trimmed V and J ends, which lost 2 bases and 5 bases, there was a span of 13 bases. The CDR3 bases are TGTGCCAGCAGCTTAAGAGGCGGGGGCGACAATGAGCAGTTCTTC. Its protein product is CASSLRGGGDNEQFF. Full variable domain (missing parts from reference TRBV7-9 and TRBJ2-1): DTGVSQNPRHKITKRGQNVTFRCDPISEHNRLYWYRQTLGQGPEFLTYFQNEAQLEKSRLLSDRFSAERPKGSFSTLEIQRTEQGDSAMYLCASSLRGGGDNEQFFGPGTRLTVL.

The V and J genes are TRBV3-1 (or the pseudogene TRBV3-2) and TRBJ1-6; TRBD1 might be the D (6 bases). V was clipped by 1 base and J by 14 bases, with 15 bases between them. From germline, CDR1 is LGHDT and CDR2 YNNKEL (reference sequence). There are 14 residues in the CDR3. CDR3 sequence reads: CASSQVGQLKTLHF. In nucleotides, the CDR3 is TGTGCCAGCAGCCAAGTAGGACAGCTAAAAACCCTCCACTTT.

This chain connects TRBV10-1 to TRBJ1-1, with 7 positions matching TRBD1. The CDR3 extends over 15 amino acids. V lost 0 bases, J lost 4 bases, and 5 bases stayed unmatched. CDR1 WNHNN and CDR2 SYGVQD come from the germline V gene (reference sequence). CDR3 in amino acids: CASSESRQGGTEAFF. In DNA form, the CDR3 reads TGCGCCAGCAGTGAGTCAAGGCAGGGGGGCACTGAAGCTTTCTTT.

As to this clone: One junction end does not reproduce the germline sequence, and a read error may be involved. The chain combines TRBV5-1 with TRBJ2-7; tentative D call: TRBD2 (5 bases). The germline gives CDR1 SGHRS, CDR2 YFSETQ. The CDR3 spans 13 residues. CDR3 amino acids: CASSRIPGNSWDF. In DNA, the CDR3 is TGCGCCAGCAGCCGGATCCCCGGGAACAGTTGGGACTTC.

This chain connects TRBV7-9 to TRBJ2-7; possible D gene TRBD1, 6 bases. Trimming removed 2 bases from V and 1 base from J, with 12 bases in between. The germline gives CDR1 SEHNR, CDR2 FQNEAQ (reference sequence). The CDR3 is 15 residues long. The CDR3 loop is CASSLFGDKSYEQYF. The CDR3 DNA reads TGTGCCAGCAGCTTATTTGGGGACAAATCCTACGAGCAGTACTTC.

V usage is TRBV29-1 and J usage is TRBJ2-5, with D possibly TRBD2 on 6 matching bases. V lost 7 bases to trimming and J lost 1 base, with 13 bases between them. CDR1 and CDR2 (germline): SQVTM, ANQGSEA. The CDR3 spans 13 residues. CDR3 amino acids: CSAAGLGQETQYF. As DNA, the CDR3 is TGCAGCGCCGCGGGACTCGGCCAAGAGACCCAGTACTTC.

The chain has TRBV5-1 and TRBJ1-6; D perhaps matches TRBD1 (5 bases). Trimming stripped 0 bases from V and 7 bases from J, with 11 bases between. The CDR3 has 15 amino acids. The germline CDR1 and CDR2 sequences are SGHRS and YFSETQ. CDR3 DNA sequence: TGCGCCAGCAGCTTGGACGGGGGGTGGAATTCACCCCTCCACTTT. It encodes CASSLDGGWNSPLHF.

V gene TRBV6-6 combines with J gene TRBJ1-6; 8 bases agree with TRBD1. Germline V gives CDR1 MNHNY, CDR2 SVGAGI (reference sequence). The V and J ends lost 6 bases and 10 bases, in that order; junction bases with no gene match: 5. The CDR3 covers 13 residues. The CDR3: CASRGQVRSPLHF. As DNA, the CDR3 is TGTGCCAGCAGGGGACAGGTCAGATCACCCCTCCACTTT.

CDR3 loop: CASSFRGRRNTGELFF. The CDR3 DNA sequence: TGCGCCAGCAGCTTCAGGGGGAGGCGGAACACCGGGGAGCTGTTTTTT. This chain connects TRBV5-1 to TRBJ2-2; D is perhaps TRBD1 (7 bases). CDR3 length equals 16 residues. V was trimmed by 2 bases and J by 1 base, leaving 12 bases between them. Germline lookup yields CDR1 SGHRS and CDR2 YFSETQ.

This chain uses TRBV6-1 with TRBJ2-1; tentative D call: TRBD2 (5 bases). V gave up 1 base and J gave up 8 bases, with 9 bases separating them. The CDR3 consists of 13 residues. Germline CDR1 MNHNS, CDR2 SASEGT. The CDR3: CASSEGGSYEQFF. In nucleotides, the CDR3 is TGTGCCAGCAGTGAAGGAGGGTCTTATGAGCAGTTCTTC.

This chain joins TRBV27 and TRBJ1-2; a weak D match, TRBD1 (5 bases). Germline lookup yields CDR1 MNHEY and CDR2 SMNVEV (reference sequence). V lost 5 bases, J lost 2 bases, and 9 bases lay in between. The CDR3 is 13 amino acids. The CDR3: CASSRPGNYGYTF. CDR3 in DNA: TGTGCCAGCAGTCGCCCAGGGAACTATGGCTACACCTTC.

This clone was observed once. V and J are TRBV5-1 and TRBJ1-4; possible D gene TRBD1, 5 bases. Germline V gene sequence: CDR1 SGHRS, CDR2 YFSETQ. The V gene lost 5 bases and the J gene lost 6 bases, with 14 bases spanning the gap. CDR3 size: 14 residues. The CDR3 coding sequence is TGCGCCAGCAGTCCTGGACAAAACGATGAAAAACTGTTTTTT. Translated: CASSPGQNDEKLFF.

The V gene is TRBV19, the J gene TRBJ2-5; the D gene is possibly TRBD2 (6 bases). The V end was cut by 7 bases, the J end by 3 bases, with 12 bases between. CDR3 length: 13 residues. Germline CDR1 and CDR2: LNHDA and SQIVND (reference sequence). CDR3 in DNA: TGTGCCAGTAAAGGACGGGGGAAAGAGACCCAGTACTTC. Protein sequence: CASKGRGKETQYF.

This clone was counted only a few times. The CDR3 DNA follows: TGCGCCAGCAGTGAGTCGAGGCTAGCGGGGGCCTTCTACGAGCAGTACTTC. It specifies CASSESRLAGAFYEQYF. The rearrangement joins TRBV10-2 to TRBJ2-7; 10 positions match TRBD2. Germline V CDR1 and CDR2: WSHSY, SAAADI. J gave up 3 bases and V 0 bases, and 8 bases lay outside the gene matches. There are 17 residues in the CDR3.

The V gene is TRBV28, the J gene TRBJ1-2; weak D call: TRBD1 (5 bases). This CDR3 region has 13 residues. Trimming cost V 6 bases and J 7 bases, with 15 bases left between them. Germline CDR1 reads MDHEN; CDR2 reads SYDVKM. CDR3 DNA sequence: TGTGCCAGCAGGCCTGACAGAGAAGGTGGCTACACCTTC. Amino acid sequence: CASRPDREGGYTF.

This sequence joins TRBV2 and TRBJ1-6; D gene uncertain. Per germline, CDR1 SNHLY and CDR2 FYNNEI. V was trimmed by 6 bases and J by 4 bases, leaving 7 bases between them. This CDR3 comprises 13 residues. CDR3 sequence reads: CASRRGYNSPLHF. The DNA for the CDR3 is TGTGCCAGCAGGCGGGGTTATAATTCACCCCTCCACTTT.

The gene calls are TRBV6-5 and TRBJ1-1, with TRBD1 matching 7 bases. This CDR3 comprises 14 residues. The germline gives CDR1 MNHEY, CDR2 SVGAGI. Trimming took 8 bases from V and 1 from J; bases not matched to a gene: 7. The CDR3 is CASQMGQSNTEAFF. As DNA, the CDR3 is TGTGCCAGCCAGATGGGACAGTCGAACACTGAAGCTTTCTTT.

This sequence joins TRBV19 and TRBJ1-1; 8 bases align to TRBD1. Trimming at V came to 5 bases and at J to 0 bases, leaving 8 bases not matched to a gene. The CDR3 covers 16 residues. Per the germline V gene, CDR1 is LNHDA and CDR2 is SQIVND (reference sequence). The CDR3 DNA sequence: TGTGCCAGTAGTCCCGACAGGGGCCAGATGAACACTGAAGCTTTCTTT. It encodes CASSPDRGQMNTEAFF.

The chain joins TRBV5-4 to TRBJ2-7, with TRBD1 matching over 8 bases. The J segment lost 3 bases and the V segment lost 0 bases, leaving 5 bases of the junction unmatched. Germline V CDR1 and CDR2: SGHNT, YYREEE (reference sequence). The CDR3 consists of 15 residues. In nucleotides, the CDR3 is TGTGCCAGCAGCTTGGGGGACAGGTCCCACTACGAGCAGTACTTC. This encodes CASSLGDRSHYEQYF.

The gene calls are TRBV11-2 and TRBJ2-5; 7 bases line up with TRBD2. With V trimmed by 0 bases and J by 4 bases, 8 bases remained unmatched. CDR1 and CDR2 (germline): SGHAT, FQNNGV. CDR3 size: 16 residues. CDR3 nucleotide sequence: TGTGCCAGCAGCTTAGAAGCGGGGCGCCGCGGAGAGACCCAGTACTTC. Its translation: CASSLEAGRRGETQYF.

The table lists this clone with a count of one. The genes are TRBV7-3 and TRBJ2-3; 7 nucleotides line up with TRBD2. The germline gives CDR1 SGHTA, CDR2 FQGTGA. The CDR3 loop spans 16 amino acids. Trimming cost V 6 bases and J 5 bases; bases outside gene matches: 14. The DNA for the CDR3 is TGTGCCAGCAGTCTTGGAGGAGCGGGGTTCAGAGATACGCAGTATTTT. It codes for CASSLGGAGFRDTQYF.

The chain employs TRBV5-6 and TRBJ2-2, with D possibly being TRBD2 (5 bases). V was trimmed by 0 bases and J by 2 bases, leaving 11 bases between them. The length of the CDR3 is 16 residues. The V gene's germline CDR1 is SGHDT and CDR2 YYEEEE. CDR3 DNA sequence: TGTGCCAGCAGCTTGGTGGTAGCGCTTAACACCGGGGAGCTGTTTTTT. Protein product: CASSLVVALNTGELFF.

This clone came up once. The J gene is TRBJ1-1, the V gene TRBV18; D is possibly TRBD1 (6 bases). The CDR3 spans 16 residues. The germline CDR1 and CDR2 sequences are KGHSH and LQKENI. The germline V and J ends were trimmed by 5 bases and 1 base, with 17 bases remaining between them. In DNA form, the CDR3 reads TGTGCCAGCTCAGCCCTAGGGGGAGAAGCGAACACTGAAGCTTTCTTT. It codes for CASSALGGEANTEAFF.

This rearrangement joins TRBV2 to TRBJ2-7; weak D call: TRBD2 (6 bases). Trimming removed 6 bases from V and 0 bases from J, with 18 bases in between. The CDR3 covers 16 residues. Germline V gene lookup returns CDR1 SNHLY and CDR2 FYNNEI. Here the CDR3 reads CASSDSGGAHSYEQYV. The CDR3 region has the DNA TGTGCCAGCAGCGATTCTGGCGGGGCCCACTCCTACGAGCAGTACGTC.

The chain recombines TRBV19 with TRBJ2-7; weak D call: TRBD1 (7 bases). The V end was cut by 7 bases, the J end by 5 bases, with 24 bases between. Germline V gene lookup returns CDR1 LNHDA and CDR2 SQIVND (reference sequence). The CDR3 length is 16 residues. CDR3: CASTFEEGQSIDEQYV. The CDR3 nucleotides are TGTGCCAGTACCTTCGAGGAGGGACAGAGTATTGACGAGCAGTACGTC.